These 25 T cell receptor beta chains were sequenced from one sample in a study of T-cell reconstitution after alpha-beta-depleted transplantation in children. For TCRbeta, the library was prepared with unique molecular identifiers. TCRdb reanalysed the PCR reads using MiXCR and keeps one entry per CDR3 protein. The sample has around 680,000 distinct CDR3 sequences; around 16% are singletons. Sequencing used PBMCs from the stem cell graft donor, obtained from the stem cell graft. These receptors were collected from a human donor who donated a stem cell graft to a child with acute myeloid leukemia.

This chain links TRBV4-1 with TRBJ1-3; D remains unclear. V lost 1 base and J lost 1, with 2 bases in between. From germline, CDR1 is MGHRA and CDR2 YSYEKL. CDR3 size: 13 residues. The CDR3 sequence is CASSQVSGNTIYF. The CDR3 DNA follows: TGCGCCAGCAGCCAAGTTTCTGGAAACACCATATATTTT.

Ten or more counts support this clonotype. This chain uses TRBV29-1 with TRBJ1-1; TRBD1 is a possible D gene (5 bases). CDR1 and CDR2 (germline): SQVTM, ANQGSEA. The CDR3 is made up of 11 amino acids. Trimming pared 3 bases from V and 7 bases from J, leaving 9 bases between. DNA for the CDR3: TGCAGCGTTGAGACAGAAGTTGAAGCTTTCTTT. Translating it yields CSVETEVEAFF.

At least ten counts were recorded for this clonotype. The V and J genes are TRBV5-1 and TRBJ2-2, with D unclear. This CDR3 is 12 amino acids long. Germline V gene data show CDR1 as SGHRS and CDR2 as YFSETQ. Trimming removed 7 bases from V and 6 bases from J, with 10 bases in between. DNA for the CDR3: TGCGCCAGCCGTCTAATGGCCGGGGAGCTGTTTTTT. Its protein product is CASRLMAGELFF.

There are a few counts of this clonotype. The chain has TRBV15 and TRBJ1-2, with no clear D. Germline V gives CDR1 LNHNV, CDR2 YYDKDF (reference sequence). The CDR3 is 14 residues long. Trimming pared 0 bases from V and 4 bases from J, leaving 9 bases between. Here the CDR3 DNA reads TGTGCCACCAGCAGAGATACAGAAGGCTATGGCTACACCTTC. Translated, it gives CATSRDTEGYGYTF.

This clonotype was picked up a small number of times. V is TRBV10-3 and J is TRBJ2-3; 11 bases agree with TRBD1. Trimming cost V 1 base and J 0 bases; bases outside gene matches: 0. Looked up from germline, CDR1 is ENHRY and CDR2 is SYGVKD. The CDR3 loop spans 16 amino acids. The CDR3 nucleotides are TGTGCCATCAGTGAGTGGACAGGGGGCAGCACAGATACGCAGTATTTT. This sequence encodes CAISEWTGGSTDTQYF.

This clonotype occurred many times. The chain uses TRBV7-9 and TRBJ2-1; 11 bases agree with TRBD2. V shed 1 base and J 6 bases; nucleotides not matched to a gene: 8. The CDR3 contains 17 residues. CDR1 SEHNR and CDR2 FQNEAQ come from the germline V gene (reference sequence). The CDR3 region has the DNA TGTGCCAGCAGCTTAGGGAGCGGGACTAGCGGAGGCAATGAGCAGTTCTTC. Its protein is CASSLGSGTSGGNEQFF.

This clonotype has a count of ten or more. CDR3 bases: TGTGCCAGCAGCTTGTGGGACACCTACTCCTATAATTCACCCCTCCACTTT. As protein: CASSLWDTYSYNSPLHF. The gene calls are TRBV5-5 and TRBJ1-6; a possible D gene is TRBD1 (6 bases). The CDR3 length is 17 residues. Trimming pared 1 base from V and 0 bases from J, leaving 11 bases between. Germline loops: CDR1 SGHKS, CDR2 YYEKEE (reference sequence).

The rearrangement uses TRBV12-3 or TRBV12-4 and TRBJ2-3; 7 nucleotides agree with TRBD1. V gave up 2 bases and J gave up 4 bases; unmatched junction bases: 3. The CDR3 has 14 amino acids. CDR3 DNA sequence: TGTGCCAGCAGTTTAAGAAGGGGGCCAGATACGCAGTATTTT. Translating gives CASSLRRGPDTQYF.

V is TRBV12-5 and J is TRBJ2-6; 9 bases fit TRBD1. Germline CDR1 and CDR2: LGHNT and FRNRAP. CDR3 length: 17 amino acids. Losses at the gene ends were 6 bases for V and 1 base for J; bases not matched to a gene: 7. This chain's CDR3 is CASGGDRVASGANVLTF. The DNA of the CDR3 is TGTGCTAGTGGGGGGGACAGGGTGGCTTCTGGGGCCAACGTCCTGACTTTC.

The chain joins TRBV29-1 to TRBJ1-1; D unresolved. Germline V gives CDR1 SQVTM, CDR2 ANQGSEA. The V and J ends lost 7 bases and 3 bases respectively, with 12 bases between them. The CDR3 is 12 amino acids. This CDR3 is CSANSAYTEAFF. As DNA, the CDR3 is TGCAGCGCTAACAGCGCCTACACTGAAGCTTTCTTT.

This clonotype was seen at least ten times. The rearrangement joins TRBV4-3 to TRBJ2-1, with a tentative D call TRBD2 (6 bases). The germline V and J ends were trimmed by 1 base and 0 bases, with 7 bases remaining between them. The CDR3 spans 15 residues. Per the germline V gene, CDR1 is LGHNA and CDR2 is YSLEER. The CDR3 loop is CASSQGRGSYNEQFF. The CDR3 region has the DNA TGCGCCAGCAGCCAAGGGAGGGGCTCCTACAATGAGCAGTTCTTC.

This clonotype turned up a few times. CDR3 in DNA: TGTGCCAGCAGTTTAGCGCCGGGGGAGTACTATGGCTACACCTTC. Its translation is CASSLAPGEYYGYTF. The chain links TRBV12-3 or TRBV12-4 to TRBJ1-2, with a possible D match to TRBD1 (5 bases). Trimming took 0 bases from V and 3 from J, leaving 11 bases between them. This CDR3 contains 15 residues.

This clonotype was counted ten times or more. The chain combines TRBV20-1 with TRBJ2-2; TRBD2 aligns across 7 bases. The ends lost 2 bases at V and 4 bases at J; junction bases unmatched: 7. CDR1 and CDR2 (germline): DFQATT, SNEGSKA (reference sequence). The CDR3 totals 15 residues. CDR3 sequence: CSARKGGRGTGELFF. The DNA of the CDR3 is TGCAGTGCTAGAAAAGGCGGGAGAGGCACCGGGGAGCTGTTTTTT.

The CDR3, as DNA: TGTGCCAGCAGTGAAGGCGGGGAGGGTGGCCTATCAGGCTACACCTTC. Its protein product is CASSEGGEGGLSGYTF. The chain couples TRBV6-1 to TRBJ1-2; D gene unclear. The CDR3 consists of 16 residues. The V gene's germline CDR1 is MNHNS and CDR2 SASEGT. V was pared by 1 base and J by 8 bases, with 20 bases between.

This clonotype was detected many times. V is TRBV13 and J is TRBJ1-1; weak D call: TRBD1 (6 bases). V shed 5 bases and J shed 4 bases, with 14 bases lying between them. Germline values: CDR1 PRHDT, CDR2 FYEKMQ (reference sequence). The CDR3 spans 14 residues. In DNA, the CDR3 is TGTGCCAGCAGCGCCGAAACAGGGACCACTGAAGCTTTCTTT. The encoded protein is CASSAETGTTEAFF.

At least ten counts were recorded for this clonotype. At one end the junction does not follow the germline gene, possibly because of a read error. The CDR3 DNA sequence: TGTTCCAGCAGCCCAGGGGACCTATATGGCTACACCTTC. Translated: CSSSPGDLYGYTF. The chain joins TRBV7-6 to TRBJ1-2; maybe TRBD1 (6 bases). This CDR3 is 13 amino acids long. In germline, CDR1 is SGHVS, CDR2 FNYEAQ.

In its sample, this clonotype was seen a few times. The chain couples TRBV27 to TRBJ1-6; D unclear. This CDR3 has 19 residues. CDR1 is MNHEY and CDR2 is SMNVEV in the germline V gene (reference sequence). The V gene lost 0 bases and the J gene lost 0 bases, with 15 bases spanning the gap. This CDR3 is CASSLSNLRSFSYNSPLHF. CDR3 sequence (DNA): TGTGCCAGCAGTTTATCCAACCTTAGGAGTTTCTCCTATAATTCACCCCTCCACTTT.

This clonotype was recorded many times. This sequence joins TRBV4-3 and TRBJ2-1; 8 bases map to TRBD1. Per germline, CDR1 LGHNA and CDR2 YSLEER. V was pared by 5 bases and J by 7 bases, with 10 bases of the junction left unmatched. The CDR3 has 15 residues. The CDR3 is CASSTRQGSANEQFF. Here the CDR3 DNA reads TGCGCCAGCAGCACCCGACAGGGGTCTGCTAATGAGCAGTTCTTC.

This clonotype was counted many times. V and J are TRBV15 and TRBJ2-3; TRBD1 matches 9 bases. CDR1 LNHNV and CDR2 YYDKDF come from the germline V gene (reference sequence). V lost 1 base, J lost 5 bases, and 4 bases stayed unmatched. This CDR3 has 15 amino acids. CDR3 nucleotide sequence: TGTGCCACCAGCAGAGCGAGACAGGGGGTAGATACGCAGTATTTT. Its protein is CATSRARQGVDTQYF.

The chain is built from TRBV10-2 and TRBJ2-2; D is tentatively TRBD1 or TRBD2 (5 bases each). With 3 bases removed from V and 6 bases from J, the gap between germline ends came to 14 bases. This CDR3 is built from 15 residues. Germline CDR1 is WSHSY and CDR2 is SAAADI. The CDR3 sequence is CASSEALEGPGELFF. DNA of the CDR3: TGCGCCAGCAGTGAAGCGCTAGAGGGGCCCGGGGAGCTGTTTTTT.

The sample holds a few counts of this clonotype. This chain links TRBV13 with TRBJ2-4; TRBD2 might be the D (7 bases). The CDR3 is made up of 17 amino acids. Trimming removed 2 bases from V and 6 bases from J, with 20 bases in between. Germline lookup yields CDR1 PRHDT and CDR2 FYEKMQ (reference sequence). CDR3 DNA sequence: TGTGCCAGCAGCTTACGGGGGGCCCGAGGTAGGAGAAACATTCAGTACTTC. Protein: CASSLRGARGRRNIQYF. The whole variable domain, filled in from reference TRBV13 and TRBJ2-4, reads AAGVIQSPRHLIKEKRETATLKCYPIPRHDTVYWYQQGPGQDPQFLISFYEKMQSDKGSIPDRFSAQQFSDYHSELNMSSLELGDSALYFCASSLRGARGRRNIQYFGAGTRLSVL.

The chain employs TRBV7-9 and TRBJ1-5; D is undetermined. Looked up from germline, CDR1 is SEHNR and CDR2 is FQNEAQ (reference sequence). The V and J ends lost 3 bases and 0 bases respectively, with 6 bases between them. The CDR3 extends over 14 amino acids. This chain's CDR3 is CASSFDTSNQPQHF. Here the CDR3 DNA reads TGTGCCAGCAGCTTCGACACTAGCAATCAGCCCCAGCATTTT.

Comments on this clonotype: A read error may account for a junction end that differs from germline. CDR3: CASSLVPQETQYF. The CDR3 coding sequence is TGTGCCAGCAGTTTAGTTCCCCAAGAGACCCAGTACTTC. The chain employs TRBV7-9 and TRBJ2-5; D not certain. The germline V gene has CDR1 SEHNR and CDR2 FQNEAQ (reference sequence). The length of the CDR3 is 13 residues.

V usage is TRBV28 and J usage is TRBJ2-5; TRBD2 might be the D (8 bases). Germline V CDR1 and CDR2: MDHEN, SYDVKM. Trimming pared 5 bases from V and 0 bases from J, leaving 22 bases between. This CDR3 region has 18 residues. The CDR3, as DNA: TGTGCCAGCAGTACCCACAGGGGCCAGCGGGGGAACCAAGAGACCCAGTACTTC. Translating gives CASSTHRGQRGNQETQYF.

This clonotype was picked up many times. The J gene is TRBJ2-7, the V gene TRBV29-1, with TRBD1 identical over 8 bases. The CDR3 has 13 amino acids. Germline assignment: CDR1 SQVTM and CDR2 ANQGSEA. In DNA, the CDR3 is TGCAGTGCACAAAACAGGGGGATCGACGAGCAGTACTTC. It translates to CSAQNRGIDEQYF.